These T cell receptor beta chains were read from a single sample in a study of blood T cell repertoires in COVID-19. TCRdb keeps only in-frame clones here, not all; method: immunoSEQ multiplex PCR. The top ten clones hold about 2.3% of a sample with 300,000 to 450,000 clones, about 90% of them seen once. Sequencing used peripheral blood. The receptor set was obtained from a woman between 55 and 75 years old with COVID-19, enrolled during active disease. CDR3s include the opening cysteine and the closing phenylalanine or tryptophan. The D gene is left open where the match is weak. Size values are once, few and many counts, or a class for expanded clones, and some rows have none.

>TRBJ1-2|TRBV24-1|NA|NA
CATSDSRGRGYTF
TGTGCCACCAGTGATTCAAGGGGTCGCGGCTACACCTTC
>TRBJ1-5|TRBV2|NA|NA
CASGSEGQSNQPQHF
TGTGCCAGCGGGTCGGAGGGGCAGAGCAATCAGCCCCAGCATTTT
>TRBJ2-5|TRBV5-6|NA|NA
CASSLLQETQYF
TGTGCCAGCAGCTTATTACAGGAGACCCAGTACTTC
>TRBJ2-7|TRBV12-3/TRBV12-4|NA|NA
CASSLGGEQYF
TGTGCCAGCAGTTTGGGGGGCGAGCAGTACTTC
>TRBJ2-1|TRBV7-8|NA|TRBD1
CASSLWDRVWNEQFF
TGTGCCAGCAGCTTATGGGACAGGGTATGGAATGAGCAGTTCTTC
>TRBJ1-1|TRBV6-5|NA|NA
CASGRVRYTEAFF
TGTGCCAGCGGGCGGGTCCGCTACACTGAAGCTTTCTTT
>TRBJ1-3|TRBV2|NA|TRBD1
CAVGTGGNSGNTIYF
TGTGCTGTAGGGACAGGGGGTAACTCTGGAAACACCATATATTTT
>TRBJ1-2|TRBV20-1|once|NA
CSASLGWREVNAYGYTF
TGCAGTGCTAGTCTCGGGTGGAGAGAAGTAAACGCCTATGGCTACACCTTC
>TRBJ2-7|TRBV12-5|NA|TRBD1
CASGPGTGGSYEQYF
TGTGCTAGTGGTCCCGGGACAGGGGGCTCCTACGAGCAGTACTTC
>TRBJ2-7|TRBV4-1|once|NA
CASSHFTGSANEQYF
TGCGCCAGCAGCCATTTTACAGGGTCGGCCAACGAGCAGTACTTC
>TRBJ1-1|TRBV12-3/TRBV12-4|NA|NA
CASTPGTEAFF
TGTGCCAGCACCCCGGGTACTGAAGCTTTCTTT
>TRBJ2-2|TRBV9|NA|NA
CASSVVTTSGELFF
TGTGCCAGCAGCGTAGTTACCACATCCGGGGAGCTGTTTTTT
>TRBJ2-3|TRBV19|NA|TRBD2
CATRRGGASTDTQYF
TGTGCCACAAGACGGGGAGGGGCTAGCACAGATACGCAGTATTTT
>TRBJ1-1|TRBV19|NA|NA
CASSKQVNTEAFF
TGTGCCAGTAGCAAACAGGTGAACACTGAAGCTTTCTTT
>TRBJ1-1|TRBV6-6|NA|NA
CASRRGGANTEAFF
TGTGCCAGCAGACGGGGGGGCGCGAACACTGAAGCTTTCTTT
>TRBJ1-2|TRBV6-6|NA|TRBD1
CASSFLTGSGYGYTF
TGTGCCAGCAGTTTTTTGACAGGGTCGGGCTATGGCTACACCTTC
>TRBJ2-2|TRBV3-1/TRBV3-2|NA|TRBD1
CASSRQGPTNTGELFF
TGTGCCAGCAGCCGACAGGGGCCGACGAACACCGGGGAGCTGTTTTTT
>TRBJ1-6|TRBV14|NA|NA
CASSQENRVRPYNSPLHF
TGTGCCAGCAGCCAAGAAAACAGGGTCAGGCCCTATAATTCACCCCTCCACTTT
>TRBJ2-7|TRBV18|once|NA
CASSPQEGSYEQYF
TGTGCCAGCTCTCCGCAAGAGGGATCCTACGAGCAGTACTTC
>TRBJ2-2|TRBV7-3|few|TRBD1
CASSLIGTANTGELFF
TGTGCCAGCAGCTTAATAGGGACAGCGAACACCGGGGAGCTGTTTTTT
>TRBJ1-2|TRBV28|NA|NA
CASSLAREFGYTF
TGTGCCAGCAGTTTAGCCAGGGAATTCGGCTACACCTTC
>TRBJ2-7|TRBV28|NA|NA
CASSPGTHLPYEQYF
TGTGCCAGCAGTCCCGGGACACATCTTCCCTACGAGCAGTACTTC
>TRBJ1-1|TRBV28|NA|TRBD1
CASSPGTAEAFF
TGTGCCAGCAGCCCCGGGACAGCTGAAGCTTTCTTT
>TRBJ1-1|TRBV6-5|few|TRBD1
CASSYSRTGNTEAFF
TGTGCCAGCAGTTACTCTAGGACAGGGAACACTGAAGCTTTCTTT
>TRBJ2-1|TRBV5-4|once|TRBD2
CASSLGTSGGYNEQFF
TGTGCCAGCAGCTTGGGTACTAGCGGGGGATACAATGAGCAGTTCTTC
>TRBJ1-1|TRBV11-2|once|NA
CASSPWTASPTEAFF
TGTGCCAGCAGCCCATGGACAGCTTCTCCCACTGAAGCTTTCTTT
>TRBJ2-5|TRBV9|NA|NA
CASSVGRGRETQYF
TGTGCCAGCAGCGTAGGCAGAGGGAGAGAGACCCAGTACTTC
>TRBJ1-1|TRBV30|NA|TRBD1
CAWSRLPGGQVSQAFF
TGTGCCTGGAGCCGATTGCCTGGGGGACAGGTCTCTCAAGCTTTCTTT
>TRBJ2-7|TRBV18|few|TRBD1
CASSPPSGQGDEQYF
TGTGCCAGCTCACCACCCTCCGGACAGGGCGACGAGCAGTACTTC
>TRBJ1-4|TRBV18|NA|TRBD1
CASSPGQGNEKLFF
TGTGCCAGCTCACCAGGACAGGGGAATGAAAAACTGTTTTTT
>TRBJ2-1|TRBV7-9|NA|NA
CASSLGTGWYEQFF
TGTGCCAGCAGCTTGGGGACTGGGTGGTATGAGCAGTTCTTC
>TRBJ1-5|TRBV2|NA|TRBD1
CASREGTAQPQHF
TGTGCCAGCAGAGAAGGGACAGCTCAGCCCCAGCATTTT
>TRBJ1-2|TRBV7-9|NA|NA
CASSPGGDLRGYTF
TGTGCCAGCAGCCCGGGGGGAGACCTACGTGGCTACACCTTC
>TRBJ1-1|TRBV6-5|many|NA
CASNPTDPNTEAFF
TGTGCCAGCAACCCGACAGACCCAAACACTGAAGCTTTCTTT
>TRBJ1-3|TRBV12-3/TRBV12-4|NA|NA
CASSPTGNTIYF
TGTGCCAGCAGCCCCACTGGAAACACCATATATTTT
>TRBJ1-6|TRBV5-8|NA|TRBD1
CASRPDRGISPLHF
TGTGCCAGCAGACCAGACAGGGGAATTTCACCCCTCCACTTT
>TRBJ2-2|TRBV5-1|NA|TRBD1
CASIQTGGFGTGELFF
TGCGCCAGCATTCAGACAGGGGGGTTTGGCACCGGGGAGCTGTTTTTT
>TRBJ2-5|TRBV5-1|NA|NA
CASSSSVETQYF
TGCGCCAGCAGCTCCTCGGTTGAGACCCAGTACTTC
>TRBJ1-2|TRBV18|NA|NA
CASSSLPRRRSNYGYTF
TGTGCCAGCTCCTCCCTCCCGAGGCGGAGATCTAACTATGGCTACACCTTC
>TRBJ1-2|TRBV19|NA|TRBD1
CASSSWAGQENYTF
TGTGCCAGTAGTTCCTGGGCGGGACAGGAGAACTACACCTTC
>TRBJ2-3|TRBV7-9|few|NA
CASSPTKVFGDTQYF
TGTGCCAGCAGCCCTACTAAGGTTTTTGGAGATACGCAGTATTTT
>TRBJ2-3|TRBV24-1|NA|NA
CATSPPGGTDTQYF
TGTGCCACCAGCCCCCCGGGGGGCACAGATACGCAGTATTTT
>TRBJ1-1|TRBV12-5|NA|NA
CASGLDRNTEAFF
TGTGCTAGTGGTTTGGACAGGAACACTGAAGCTTTCTTT
>TRBJ2-7|TRBV6-2/TRBV6-3|NA|TRBD1
CASSPIGQGGSYEQYF
TGTGCCAGCAGCCCAATCGGACAGGGGGGATCTTACGAGCAGTACTTC
>TRBJ1-3|TRBV19|NA|TRBD1
CATNTRGGRQGTSGNTIYF
TGTGCCACCAACACCAGGGGGGGGAGACAGGGGACCTCTGGAAACACCATATATTTT
>TRBJ1-2|TRBV7-2|NA|NA
CASSLSAGRGYTF
TGTGCCAGCAGCTTATCGGCGGGCAGGGGCTACACCTTC
>TRBJ1-1|TRBV11-3|NA|NA
CASSPGSAEAFF
TGTGCCAGCAGCCCGGGGTCAGCTGAAGCTTTCTTT
>TRBJ1-6|TRBV5-1|NA|TRBD1
CASSNGTVDYNSPLHF
TGCGCCAGCAGCAACGGGACAGTAGACTATAATTCACCCCTCCACTTT
>TRBJ1-1|TRBV6-5|NA|NA
CASSRKQGLPLAAFF
TGTGCCAGCAGTAGAAAACAGGGTCTACCACTGGCGGCTTTCTTT
>TRBJ1-1|TRBV10-1|NA|NA
CASSESRGMSGTEAFF
TGCGCCAGCAGTGAGTCGCGGGGGATGTCCGGTACTGAAGCTTTCTTT
>TRBJ1-6|TRBV19|NA|NA
CASSMQEAPLHF
TGTGCCAGTAGTATGCAAGAGGCACCCCTCCACTTT
>TRBJ2-1|TRBV6-2/TRBV6-3|NA|TRBD2
CASSNGLAGNYNEQFF
TGTGCCAGCAGTAACGGACTAGCGGGAAACTACAATGAGCAGTTCTTC
>TRBJ2-5|TRBV20-1|NA|TRBD2
CSASGWVAGGSGETQYF
TGCAGTGCTAGTGGGTGGGTAGCGGGGGGATCTGGAGAGACCCAGTACTTC
>TRBJ1-2|TRBV5-1|NA|NA
CASSFAQGNYGYTF
TGCGCCAGCAGCTTCGCACAGGGCAACTATGGCTACACCTTC
>TRBJ1-3|TRBV6-5|NA|NA
CASSYSQVHSGNTIYF
TGTGCCAGCAGTTACTCCCAGGTCCACTCTGGAAACACCATATATTTT
>TRBJ2-5|TRBV24-1|NA|TRBD2
CATSDSGTSGGETQYF
TGTGCCACCAGTGATTCCGGGACTAGCGGGGGTGAGACCCAGTACTTC
>TRBJ2-2|TRBV10-1|NA|TRBD2
CASSGIDSGGTGELFF
TGCGCCAGCAGTGGGATTGACTCCGGGGGGACCGGGGAGCTGTTTTTT
>TRBJ2-7|TRBV12-3/TRBV12-4|NA|TRBD1
CASRFGQGGQYF
TGTGCCAGCAGGTTCGGACAGGGAGGGCAGTACTTC
>TRBJ1-1|TRBV6-5|NA|NA
CASSLTRGSEAFF
TGTGCCAGCAGCCTGACTCGGGGTTCTGAAGCTTTCTTT